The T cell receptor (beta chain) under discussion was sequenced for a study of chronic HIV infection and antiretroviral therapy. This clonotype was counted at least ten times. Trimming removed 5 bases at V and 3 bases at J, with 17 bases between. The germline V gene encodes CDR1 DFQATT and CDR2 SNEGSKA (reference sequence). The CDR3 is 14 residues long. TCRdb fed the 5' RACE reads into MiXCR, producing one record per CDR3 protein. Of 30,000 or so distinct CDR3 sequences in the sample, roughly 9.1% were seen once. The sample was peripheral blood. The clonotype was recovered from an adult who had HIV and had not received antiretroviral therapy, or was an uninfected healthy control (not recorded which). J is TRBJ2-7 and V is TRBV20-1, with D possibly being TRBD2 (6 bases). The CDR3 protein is CSALRGTSDYEQYF. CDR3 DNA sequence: TGCAGTGCTCTTCGGGGGACCTCCGACTACGAGCAGTACTTC.